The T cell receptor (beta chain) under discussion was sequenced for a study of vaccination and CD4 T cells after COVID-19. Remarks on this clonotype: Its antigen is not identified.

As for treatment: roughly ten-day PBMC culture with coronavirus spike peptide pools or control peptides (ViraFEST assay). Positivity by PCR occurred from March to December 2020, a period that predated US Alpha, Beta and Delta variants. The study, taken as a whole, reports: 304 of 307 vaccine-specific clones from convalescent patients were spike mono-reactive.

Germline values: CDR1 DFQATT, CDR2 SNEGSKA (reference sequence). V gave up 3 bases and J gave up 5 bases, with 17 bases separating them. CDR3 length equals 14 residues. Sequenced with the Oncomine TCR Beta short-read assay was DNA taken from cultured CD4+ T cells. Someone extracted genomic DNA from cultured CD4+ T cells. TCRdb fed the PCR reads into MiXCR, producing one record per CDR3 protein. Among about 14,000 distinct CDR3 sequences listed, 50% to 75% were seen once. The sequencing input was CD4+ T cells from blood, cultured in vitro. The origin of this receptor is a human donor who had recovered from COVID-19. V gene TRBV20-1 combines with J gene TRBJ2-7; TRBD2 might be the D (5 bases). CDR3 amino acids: CSASRSASRDEQYF. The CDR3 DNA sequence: TGCAGTGCTAGTAGAAGTGCCTCGAGGGACGAGCAGTACTTC.